Included here is one T cell receptor beta chain sequence, with context. This sample stems from a study of T-cell reconstitution after alpha-beta-depleted transplantation in children. The TCRbeta library incorporated unique molecular identifiers. TCRdb itself ran the PCR reads through MiXCR, one entry per CDR3 protein. The table has about 470,000 distinct CDR3 sequences, 43% seen once; the top ten hold 27%. CDR1 is SGHVS, CDR2 FNYEAQ, per germline. The germline V and J ends were trimmed by 11 bases and 6 bases, with 19 bases remaining between them. The CDR3 is 14 amino acids. The sequence derives from a girl aged 2 to 9 with aplastic anemia, due to receive a stem cell transplant. Material: PBMCs, obtained before TCRalphabeta/CD19-depleted stem cell transplant. The chain links TRBV7-6 to TRBJ2-2, with D perhaps given as TRBD1 or TRBD2 (5 bases each). The CDR3 is CAVNFAPGPGELFF. CDR3 DNA sequence: TGTGCCGTTAACTTCGCGCCGGGACCCGGGGAGCTGTTTTTT.